One sample yielded the 15 T cell receptor beta chains listed below, sequenced in a study of CD8+CD57+ T cells in acquired aplastic anemia (dated by TCRdb to 2016 to 2019). TCRdb records Illumina HiSeq 2000 as the sequencer. Profiling of TCR beta VDJ combinations and CDR3 sequences used genomic DNA as the template. Through fastp at Q25 and MiXCR, TCRdb rebuilt clones from the public reads, retaining in-frame beta chains. Records with the same CDR3 protein are collapsed into one entry carrying the most frequent genes and DNA. Recorded for this sample are about 190,000 distinct CDR3 sequences; roughly half of them occurred a single time. The ten largest make up 16% of the sample. Material: sorted CD4+, CD8+, or CD8+CD57+ T cells (not recorded which) from PBMCs. The receptors here all came from a human donor in good health, serving as a control.

This clonotype was detected only a few times. The rearrangement uses TRBV6-2 or TRBV6-3 and TRBJ2-1; TRBD2 matches 16 bases. The ends lost 2 bases at V and 0 bases at J; junction bases unmatched: 4. This CDR3 has 19 amino acids. CDR1 is MNHEY and CDR2 is SVGEGT in the germline V gene. The DNA for the CDR3 is TGTGCCAGCAGTTACGGGACTAGCGGGGGGGCTAGCTCCTACAATGAGCAGTTCTTC. Translated, it gives CASSYGTSGGASSYNEQFF.

V is TRBV20-1 and J is TRBJ2-3; tentatively, D is TRBD2 (6 bases). V lost 3 bases, J lost 2 bases, and 9 bases lay in between. The CDR3 runs 13 residues. Germline CDR1 DFQATT, CDR2 SNEGSKA (reference sequence). The CDR3 sequence is CSAREGYTDTQYF. CDR3 DNA sequence: TGCAGTGCTAGGGAGGGGTACACAGATACGCAGTATTTT.

This clonotype was seen a few times. Lacking the conserved final phenylalanine or tryptophan, this CDR3 likely reflects a read error. V and J are TRBV27 and TRBJ1-1; possibly TRBD1 for D (5 bases). Germline CDR1 is MNHEY and CDR2 is SMNVEV (reference sequence). V was shortened by 8 bases and J by 0 bases, with 16 bases between the two germline ends. The length of the CDR3 is 15 residues. The CDR3 spells CASSRGPLVNTEAFS. The DNA of the CDR3 is TGTGCCAGCTCACGGGGCCCTTTAGTGAACACTGAAGCTTTCTCT.

This clonotype was seen many times. The genes are TRBV3-1 and TRBJ1-1, with TRBD1 as a possible D gene (5 bases). The germline V and J ends were trimmed by 1 base and 4 bases, with 7 bases remaining between them. The CDR3 spans 13 residues. The germline V gene encodes CDR1 LGHDT and CDR2 YNNKEL (reference sequence). This chain's CDR3 is CASSQVQGTEAFF. The CDR3 bases are TGTGCCAGCAGCCAAGTCCAGGGCACTGAAGCTTTCTTT.

The J gene is TRBJ2-6, the V gene TRBV2; possibly TRBD2 for D (6 bases). CDR1 and CDR2 from the germline V gene are SNHLY and FYNNEI. This CDR3 is 13 amino acids long. With 10 bases removed from V and 2 bases from J, the gap between germline ends came to 9 bases. CDR3 in DNA: TGTGCCATCCGGAGGGCTGGGGCCAACGTCCTGACTTTC. Translated, it gives CAIRRAGANVLTF. Full variable domain (missing parts from reference TRBV2 and TRBJ2-6): EPEVTQTPSHQVTQMGQEVILRCVPISNHLYFYWYRQILGQKVEFLVSFYNNEISEKSEIFDDQFSVERPDGSNFTLKIRSTKLEDSAMYFCAIRRAGANVLTFGAGSRLTVL.

This clonotype has ten or more counts. J is TRBJ2-2 and V is TRBV6-5; D not certain. The CDR3 spans 12 residues. Germline CDR1 reads MNHEY; CDR2 reads SVGAGI. V dropped 8 bases and J dropped 3 bases, with 7 bases sitting between them. In DNA, the CDR3 is TGTGCCAGCCGCTACTACACCGGGGAGCTGTTTTTT. It is translated as CASRYYTGELFF.

The chain has TRBV7-6 and TRBJ2-7; D is perhaps TRBD2 (5 bases). Germline-derived CDR1 and CDR2 are SGHVS and FNYEAQ. V lost 6 bases and J 7 bases, leaving 22 bases between the germline ends. This CDR3 contains 15 residues. CDR3 DNA: TGTGCCAGCAGTTCTGGGAACCGCAATACGGGGGAGCAGTACTTC. Its protein is CASSSGNRNTGEQYF.

The table lists this clonotype with many counts. The chain joins TRBV9 to TRBJ2-2, with 7 positions matching TRBD2. The CDR3 is made up of 16 amino acids. With V trimmed by 0 bases and J by 4 bases, 6 bases remained unmatched. Germline CDR1 and CDR2: SGDLS and YYNGEE. DNA for the CDR3: TGTGCCAGCAGCGTAGGGGCGGGGGTTATCACCGGGGAGCTGTTTTTT. This encodes CASSVGAGVITGELFF.

About this clonotype: The CDR3 end shows no conserved phenylalanine or tryptophan, and so a read error is likely. The chain links TRBV7-9 to TRBJ1-6; 8 bases map to TRBD1. The CDR3 runs to 16 residues. Germline CDR1 is SEHNR and CDR2 is FQNEAQ (reference sequence). The CDR3 coding sequence is TGCGCCAGCAGCTTAGGTGTGGACAGGGATAATTCACCCCTCCACATT. This sequence encodes CASSLGVDRDNSPLHI.

This clonotype was seen repeatedly, ten times or more. The chain employs TRBV19 and TRBJ1-2; 11 positions match TRBD1. The CDR3 is 15 residues long. V lost 6 bases and J lost 4; bases outside the gene matches: 7. CDR1 and CDR2 (germline): LNHDA, SQIVND (reference sequence). The CDR3: CASRSWTGGGYGYTF. The CDR3 bases are TGTGCCAGTAGATCGTGGACAGGGGGCGGCTATGGCTACACCTTC.

V gene TRBV29-1 combines with J gene TRBJ2-1, with 12 bases matching TRBD1. The CDR3 is 14 residues long. The germline V gene encodes CDR1 SQVTM and CDR2 ANQGSEA. Unmatched junction bases numbered 11, after V lost 8 bases and J lost 9 bases. The CDR3 DNA is TGCAGCTCATCCACGGGGACAGGGGGCGTTGAGCAGTTCTTC. Protein sequence: CSSSTGTGGVEQFF.

There are many counts of this clonotype. The V call is TRBV6-6, the J call TRBJ1-5, with 9 bases matching TRBD1. The CDR3 covers 14 residues. V shed 4 bases and J 7 bases; nucleotides not matched to a gene: 5. The germline V gene encodes CDR1 MNHNY and CDR2 SVGAGI (reference sequence). The CDR3 here is CASSSNRGHQPQHF. The CDR3 region has the DNA TGTGCCAGCAGTTCGAACAGGGGGCACCAGCCCCAGCATTTT.

The gene calls are TRBV25-1 and TRBJ2-5; D is ambiguous. CDR1 and CDR2 from the germline V gene are MGHDK and SYGVNS. Trimming left V 2 bases short and J 5 bases short, with 9 bases between. The CDR3 extends over 13 amino acids. The CDR3 sequence is CASSEHPRETQYF. Written as DNA, the CDR3 is TGTGCCAGCAGTGAACATCCGCGGGAGACCCAGTACTTC.

This clonotype was counted at least ten times. The chain links TRBV9 to TRBJ2-7, with 7 bases matching TRBD2. Germline V gene data show CDR1 as SGDLS and CDR2 as YYNGEE. The CDR3 extends over 17 amino acids. Losses at the gene ends were 0 bases for V and 1 base for J; bases not matched to a gene: 10. In nucleotides, the CDR3 is TGTGCCAGCAGCGTAGGGTTGGTTGGCGGGGGATCCTACGAGCAGTACTTC. It yields the protein CASSVGLVGGGSYEQYF.

V is TRBV29-1 and J is TRBJ2-2; no reliable D call. CDR3 size: 12 residues. Germline loops: CDR1 SQVTM, CDR2 ANQGSEA. V lost 2 bases and J 5 bases, leaving 6 bases between the germline ends. The chain's CDR3 is CSVEYTTGELFF. CDR3 DNA: TGCAGCGTTGAATACACGACCGGGGAGCTGTTTTTT.